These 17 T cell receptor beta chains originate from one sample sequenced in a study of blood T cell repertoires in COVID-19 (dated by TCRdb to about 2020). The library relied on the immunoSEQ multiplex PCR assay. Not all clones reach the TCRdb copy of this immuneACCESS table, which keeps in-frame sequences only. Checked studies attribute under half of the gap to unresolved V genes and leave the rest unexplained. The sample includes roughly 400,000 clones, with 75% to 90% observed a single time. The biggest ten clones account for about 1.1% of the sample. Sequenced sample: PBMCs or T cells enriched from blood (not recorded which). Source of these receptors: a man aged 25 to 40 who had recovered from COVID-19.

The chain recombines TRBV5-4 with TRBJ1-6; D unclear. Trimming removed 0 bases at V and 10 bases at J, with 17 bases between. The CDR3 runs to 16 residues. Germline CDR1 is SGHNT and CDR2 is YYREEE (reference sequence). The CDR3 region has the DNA TGTGCCAGCAGCTTGGGGCGGGCCCGGATAGAATCACCCCTCCACTTT. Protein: CASSLGRARIESPLHF.

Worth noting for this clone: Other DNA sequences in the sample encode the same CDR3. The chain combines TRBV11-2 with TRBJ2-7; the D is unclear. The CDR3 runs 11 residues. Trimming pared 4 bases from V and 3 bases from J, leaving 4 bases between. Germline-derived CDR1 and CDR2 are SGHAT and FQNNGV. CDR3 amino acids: CASSSHYEQYF. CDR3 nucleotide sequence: TGTGCCAGCAGCTCCCACTACGAGCAGTACTTC.

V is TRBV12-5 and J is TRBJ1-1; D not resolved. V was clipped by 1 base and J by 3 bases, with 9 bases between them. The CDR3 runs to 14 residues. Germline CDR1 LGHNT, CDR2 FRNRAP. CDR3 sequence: CASGLGGEDTEAFF. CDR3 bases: TGTGCTAGTGGTTTGGGAGGCGAGGACACTGAAGCTTTCTTT.

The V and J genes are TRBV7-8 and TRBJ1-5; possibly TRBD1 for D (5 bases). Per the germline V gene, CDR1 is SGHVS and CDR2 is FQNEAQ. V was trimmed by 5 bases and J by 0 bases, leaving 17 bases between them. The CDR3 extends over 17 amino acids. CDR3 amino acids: CASSPSSGLYSNQPQHF. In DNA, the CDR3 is TGTGCCAGCAGCCCCTCCTCAGGGCTGTATAGCAATCAGCCCCAGCATTTT. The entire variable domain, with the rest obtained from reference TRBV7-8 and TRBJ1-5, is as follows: GAGVSQSPRYKVAKRGQDVALRCDPISGHVSLFWYQQALGQGPEFLTYFQNEAQLDKSGLPSDRFFAERPEGSVSTLKIQRTQQEDSAVYLCASSPSSGLYSNQPQHFGDGTRLSIL.

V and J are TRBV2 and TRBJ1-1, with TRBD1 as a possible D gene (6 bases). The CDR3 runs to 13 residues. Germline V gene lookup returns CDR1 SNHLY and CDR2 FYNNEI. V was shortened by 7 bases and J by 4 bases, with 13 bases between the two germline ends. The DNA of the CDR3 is TGTGCCAGCACCGAAGGGGGATCCACTGAAGCTTTCTTT. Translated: CASTEGGSTEAFF.

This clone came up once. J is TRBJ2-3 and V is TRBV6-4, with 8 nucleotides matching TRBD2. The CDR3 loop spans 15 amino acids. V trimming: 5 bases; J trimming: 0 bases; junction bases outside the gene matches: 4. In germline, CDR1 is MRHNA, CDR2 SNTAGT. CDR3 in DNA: TGTGCCAGCAGTACGACTAGCGTAAGCACAGATACGCAGTATTTT. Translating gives CASSTTSVSTDTQYF.

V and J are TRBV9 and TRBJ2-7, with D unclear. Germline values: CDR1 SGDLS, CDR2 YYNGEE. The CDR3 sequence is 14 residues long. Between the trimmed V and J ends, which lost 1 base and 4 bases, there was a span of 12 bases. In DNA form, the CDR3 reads TGTGCCAGCAGCGTATCTTCCCTTATTTACGAGCAGTACTTC. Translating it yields CASSVSSLIYEQYF.

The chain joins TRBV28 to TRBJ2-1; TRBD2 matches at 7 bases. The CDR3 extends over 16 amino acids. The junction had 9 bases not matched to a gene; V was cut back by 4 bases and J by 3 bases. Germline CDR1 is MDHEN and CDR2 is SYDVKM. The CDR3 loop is CASSSFAGANYNEQFF. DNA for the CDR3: TGTGCCAGCAGTTCGTTTGCGGGAGCCAACTACAATGAGCAGTTCTTC.

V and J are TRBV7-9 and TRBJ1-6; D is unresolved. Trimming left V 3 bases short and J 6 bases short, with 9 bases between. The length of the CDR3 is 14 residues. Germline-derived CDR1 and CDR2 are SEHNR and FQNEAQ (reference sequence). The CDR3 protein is CASSFLALNSPLHF. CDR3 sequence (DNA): TGTGCCAGCAGCTTCCTAGCACTTAATTCACCCCTCCACTTT.

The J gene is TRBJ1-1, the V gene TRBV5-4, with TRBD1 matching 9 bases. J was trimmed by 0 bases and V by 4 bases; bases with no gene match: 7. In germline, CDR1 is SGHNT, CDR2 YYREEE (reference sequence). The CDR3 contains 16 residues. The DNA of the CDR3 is TGTGCCAGCAGCCCTAGACAGGGGGGAATGAACACTGAAGCTTTCTTT. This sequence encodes CASSPRQGGMNTEAFF. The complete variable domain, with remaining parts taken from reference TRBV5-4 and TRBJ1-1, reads ETGVTQSPTHLIKTRGQQVTLRCSSQSGHNTVSWYQQALGQGPQFIFQYYREEENGRGNFPPRFSGLQFPNYSSELNVNALELDDSALYLCASSPRQGGMNTEAFFGQGTRLTVV.

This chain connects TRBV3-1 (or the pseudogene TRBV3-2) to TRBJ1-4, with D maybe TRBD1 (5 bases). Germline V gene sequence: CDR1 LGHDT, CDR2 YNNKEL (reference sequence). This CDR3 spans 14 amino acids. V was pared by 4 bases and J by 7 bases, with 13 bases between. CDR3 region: CASSLGGGGEKLFF. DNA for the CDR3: TGTGCCAGCAGCCTCGGCGGGGGGGGTGAAAAACTGTTTTTT.

The DNA of the CDR3 is TGCGCCAGCAGCCTGACGGGACAGGGGGTGAACACTGAAGCTTTCTTT. It codes for CASSLTGQGVNTEAFF. The genes are TRBV5-1 and TRBJ1-1, with TRBD1 matching 11 bases. The length of the CDR3 is 16 residues. Germline V lookup: CDR1 SGHRS, CDR2 YFSETQ. Germline trimming cut 4 bases from V and 0 bases from J; bases unmatched to any gene: 5.

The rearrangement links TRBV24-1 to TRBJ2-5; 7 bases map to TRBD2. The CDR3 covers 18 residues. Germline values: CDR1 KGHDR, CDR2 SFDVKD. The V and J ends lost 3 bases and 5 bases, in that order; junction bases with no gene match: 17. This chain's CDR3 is CATSDVGGGGPMGETQYF. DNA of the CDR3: TGTGCCACCAGTGATGTTGGGGGGGGAGGGCCGATGGGTGAGACCCAGTACTTC.

CDR3 sequence: CASRNGLADNSPLHF. CDR3 DNA: TGTGCCAGCAGAAACGGACTGGCAGATAATTCACCCCTCCACTTT. The chain combines TRBV11-2 with TRBJ1-6, with D hard to call. V lost 6 bases to trimming and J lost 5 bases, with 14 bases between them. CDR1 is SGHAT, CDR2 FQNNGV, per germline. CDR3 size: 15 residues.

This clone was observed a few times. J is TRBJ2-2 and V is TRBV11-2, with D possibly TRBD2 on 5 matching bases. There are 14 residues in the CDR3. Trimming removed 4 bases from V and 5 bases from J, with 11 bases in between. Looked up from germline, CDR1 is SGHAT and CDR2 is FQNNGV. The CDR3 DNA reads TGTGCCAGCAGCTCTCTAGAGGGAACCGGGGAGCTGTTTTTT. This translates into CASSSLEGTGELFF.

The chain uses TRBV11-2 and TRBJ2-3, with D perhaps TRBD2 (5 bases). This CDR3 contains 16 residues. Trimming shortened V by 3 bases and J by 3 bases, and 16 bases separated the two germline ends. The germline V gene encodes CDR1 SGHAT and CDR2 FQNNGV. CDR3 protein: CASSFWFPAATDTQYF. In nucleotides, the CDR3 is TGTGCCAGCAGCTTCTGGTTTCCAGCGGCTACAGATACGCAGTATTTT.

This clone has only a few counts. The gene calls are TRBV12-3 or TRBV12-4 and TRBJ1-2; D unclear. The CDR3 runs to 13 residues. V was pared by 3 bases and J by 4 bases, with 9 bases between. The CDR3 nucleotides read TGTGCCAGCAGTTTCGGGATTTCCTATGGCTACACCTTC. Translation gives CASSFGISYGYTF.